The 20 T cell receptor beta chains given below trace back to one sample, sequenced in a study of blood T cell repertoires in COVID-19. TCRdb's copy holds only in-frame clones and misses some; the assay was immunoSEQ multiplex PCR. The table lists some 59,000 clones, around 77% of them singletons. The specimen sequenced was peripheral blood. These receptors all come from an elderly man with active or convalescent COVID-19.

CDR3 coding DNA: TGCGCCAGCAGTTCAGGGTCTGGGGCCAACGTCCTGACTTTC. Translated, it gives CASSSGSGANVLTF. The chain carries TRBV5-1 and TRBJ2-6, with D possibly TRBD1 on 5 matching bases. The germline V gene has CDR1 SGHRS and CDR2 YFSETQ. This CDR3 comprises 14 residues. The V end lost 5 bases, the J end lost 1 base, and 7 bases lay between the germline ends.

This clone appeared a few times. The chain joins TRBV9 to TRBJ2-4, with TRBD1 matching 7 bases. Germline V gene lookup returns CDR1 SGDLS and CDR2 YYNGEE. This CDR3 has 14 amino acids. J lost 0 bases, V lost 3 bases, and 0 bases had no gene match. The CDR3 loop is CASSGQGAKNIQYF. The CDR3 DNA reads as TGTGCCAGCAGCGGACAGGGAGCCAAAAACATTCAGTACTTC.

This clone occurred a few times. The chain carries TRBV16 and TRBJ1-2; 7 bases align to TRBD1. The V gene's germline CDR1 is KGHSY and CDR2 FQNENV. The junction had 8 bases not matched to a gene; V was cut back by 2 bases and J by 8 bases. The CDR3 has 14 amino acids. CDR3 sequence: CASSQRTGEVGYTF. The CDR3 DNA is TGTGCCAGCAGCCAAAGAACAGGGGAGGTGGGCTACACCTTC.

The chain carries TRBV18 and TRBJ1-3; D unclear. Trimming removed 5 bases from V and 3 bases from J, with 14 bases in between. The V gene's germline CDR1 is KGHSH and CDR2 LQKENI. This CDR3 region has 15 residues. The CDR3 here is CASSTDMRSGNTIYF. CDR3 in DNA: TGTGCCAGCTCAACCGATATGAGGAGTGGAAACACCATATATTTT.

This clone was counted only a few times. The genes are TRBV19 and TRBJ1-5, with TRBD1 matching over 10 bases. V was pared by 5 bases and J by 7 bases, with 11 bases of the junction left unmatched. This CDR3 contains 16 residues. CDR1 is LNHDA, CDR2 SQIVND, per germline (reference sequence). CDR3 nucleotides: TGTGCCAGTAGTCAATATCCGGACAGGGGGAACCAGCCCCAGCATTTT. Amino acids: CASSQYPDRGNQPQHF.

This clone was found a few times. This chain uses TRBV18 with TRBJ2-7; D ambiguous. There are 14 residues in the CDR3. Per germline, CDR1 KGHSH and CDR2 LQKENI. V lost 5 bases, J lost 3 bases, and 14 bases lay in between. Here the CDR3 reads CASSSPKHYYEQYF. In nucleotides, the CDR3 is TGTGCCAGCTCATCTCCGAAGCATTACTACGAGCAGTACTTC.

This chain links TRBV7-2 with TRBJ1-4, with TRBD1 identical over 9 bases. Looked up from germline, CDR1 is SGHTA and CDR2 is FQGNSA. The CDR3 spans 15 residues. J was trimmed by 8 bases and V by 4 bases; bases with no gene match: 8. CDR3 protein: CASSSNGQGREKLFF. Here the CDR3 DNA reads TGTGCCAGCAGCTCGAATGGACAGGGGAGAGAAAAACTGTTTTTT.

This clone was seen only once. The rearrangement links TRBV18 to TRBJ2-7, with 7 nucleotides matching TRBD2. This CDR3 is built from 13 residues. The trim removed 5 bases at V and 2 bases at J, leaving 3 bases unmatched. From germline, CDR1 is KGHSH and CDR2 LQKENI. Here the CDR3 reads CASSERETYEQYF. The CDR3 DNA is TGTGCCAGCTCAGAGCGGGAAACCTACGAGCAGTACTTC.

This chain joins TRBV6-5 and TRBJ2-4, with 9 nucleotides matching TRBD2. The germline V gene encodes CDR1 MNHEY and CDR2 SVGAGI. Trimming removed 0 bases from V and 7 bases from J; junction bases left unmatched: 7. CDR3 size: 16 residues. In DNA, the CDR3 is TGTGCCAGCAGTTACTCGGGTAGCGGGAGATGGAACATTCAGTACTTC. Its protein is CASSYSGSGRWNIQYF.

This rearrangement joins TRBV5-8 to TRBJ2-5, with 8 bases lining up with TRBD1. The germline V gene has CDR1 SGHTS and CDR2 YDEGEE. Losses at the gene ends were 0 bases for V and 4 bases for J; bases not matched to a gene: 5. CDR3 length: 15 amino acids. Here the CDR3 reads CASSLGGTGRETQYF. The CDR3 DNA sequence: TGTGCCAGCAGCTTGGGAGGGACAGGAAGAGAGACCCAGTACTTC.

J is TRBJ2-1 and V is TRBV7-2; 12 nucleotides align to TRBD2. This CDR3 spans 14 amino acids. Germline-derived CDR1 and CDR2 are SGHTA and FQGNSA. The J segment lost 8 bases and the V segment lost 1 base, leaving 0 bases of the junction unmatched. CDR3 DNA: TGTGCCAGCAGCTTAGGACTAGCGGGAGATGAGCAGTTCTTC. Translation: CASSLGLAGDEQFF.

The chain employs TRBV12-3 or TRBV12-4 and TRBJ2-7, with TRBD2 matching 7 bases. CDR3 length: 11 residues. Trimming removed 5 bases from V and 6 bases from J; junction bases left unmatched: 1. CDR3 in amino acids: CASSRLAEQYF. DNA for the CDR3: TGTGCCAGCAGTCGACTAGCCGAGCAGTACTTC.

V and J are TRBV7-2 and TRBJ2-3; TRBD2 aligns across 8 bases. Germline trimming cut 5 bases from V and 3 bases from J; bases unmatched to any gene: 4. The germline V gene has CDR1 SGHTA and CDR2 FQGNSA. This CDR3 contains 14 residues. CDR3 sequence reads: CASSPTSGTDTQYF. The DNA of the CDR3 is TGTGCCAGCAGCCCCACTAGCGGAACAGATACGCAGTATTTT.

The rearrangement links TRBV19 to TRBJ1-2; D might be TRBD1 (6 bases). CDR3 size: 12 residues. Germline V gives CDR1 LNHDA, CDR2 SQIVND (reference sequence). V was clipped by 5 bases and J by 5 bases, with 9 bases between them. This chain's CDR3 is CASSARGYGYTF. The DNA for the CDR3 is TGTGCCAGTAGTGCCAGGGGATATGGCTACACCTTC.

The V gene is TRBV9, the J gene TRBJ2-3; 7 bases are a match to TRBD2. The trim removed 0 bases at V and 2 bases at J, leaving 6 bases unmatched. Germline assignment: CDR1 SGDLS and CDR2 YYNGEE. The CDR3 runs to 16 residues. In DNA, the CDR3 is TGTGCCAGCAGCGTAGATTTAGCGGGTACCACAGATACGCAGTATTTT. It specifies CASSVDLAGTTDTQYF.

J is TRBJ2-3 and V is TRBV3-1 (or the pseudogene TRBV3-2); possible D gene TRBD2, 5 bases. CDR1 and CDR2 (germline): LGHDT, YNNKEL (reference sequence). Trimming took off 1 base at V and 4 bases at J, with 12 bases between the two ends. The CDR3 spans 15 residues. CDR3 in DNA: TGTGCCAGCAGCCAAGCGACCGGGATGGCAGATACGCAGTATTTT. This sequence encodes CASSQATGMADTQYF.

The chain carries TRBV9 and TRBJ2-3; D is undetermined. Trimming cost V 4 bases and J 6 bases, with 15 bases left between them. This CDR3 region has 14 residues. In germline, CDR1 is SGDLS, CDR2 YYNGEE. The DNA of the CDR3 is TGTGCCAGCAGCAACCTACCCCGGTTCGATACGCAGTATTTT. Its protein product is CASSNLPRFDTQYF. The whole variable domain, remainder taken from reference TRBV9 and TRBJ2-3, is DSGVTQTPKHLITATGQRVTLRCSPRSGDLSVYWYQQSLDQGLQFLIQYYNGEERAKGNILERFSAQQFPDLHSELNLSSLELGDSALYFCASSNLPRFDTQYFGPGTRLTVL.

This sequence joins TRBV12-3 or TRBV12-4 and TRBJ2-7; TRBD1 aligns across 7 bases. The CDR3 consists of 13 residues. The V segment lost 6 bases and the J segment 3 bases; nucleotides outside the gene matches: 5. Written as DNA, the CDR3 is TGTGCCAGCAGCCGGGACAGAAACTACGAGCAGTACTTC. The encoded protein is CASSRDRNYEQYF.

This clone was detected only a few times. The chain combines TRBV5-6 with TRBJ1-1; 7 bases match TRBD1. The CDR3 runs to 14 residues. The ends lost 4 bases at V and 3 bases at J; junction bases unmatched: 6. Germline V gene lookup returns CDR1 SGHDT and CDR2 YYEEEE. CDR3: CASSPARGYTEAFF. As DNA, the CDR3 is TGTGCCAGCAGCCCGGCCAGGGGGTACACTGAAGCTTTCTTT.

V and J are TRBV20-1 and TRBJ2-3; TRBD2 is a possible D gene (5 bases). The CDR3 contains 14 residues. V shed 3 bases and J shed 3 bases, with 13 bases lying between them. The germline gives CDR1 DFQATT, CDR2 SNEGSKA (reference sequence). The CDR3 DNA is TGCAGTGCTAGTAAGGGAGAAGGGACAGATACGCAGTATTTT. This encodes CSASKGEGTDTQYF.